This T cell receptor beta chain was retrieved from a study of shared T cell receptors in the human thymus. Profiled with immunoSEQ multiplex PCR; TCRdb holds only in-frame clones, not every one. Here the sample spans about 660,000 clones, around 87% being singletons. The CDR3 contains 12 residues. Germline-derived CDR1 and CDR2 are MNHNY and SVGAGI (reference sequence). The V end was cut by 5 bases, the J end by 4 bases, with 8 bases between. These data also formed part of another study, on human thymus T cells.

Sequencing used thymocytes. This clonotype was obtained from a boy under three years old with a congenital heart defect. The rearrangement joins TRBV6-6 to TRBJ1-2, with D unresolved. DNA of the CDR3: TGTGCCAGCAGTCTTGACATCTATGGCTACACCTTC. Amino acid sequence: CASSLDIYGYTF.